This TCR beta chain comes out of a study of graft-versus-host responses after intestinal transplantation. Study-wide background: Among the recipients, all got anti-thymocyte globulin induction and then tacrolimus and steroids for around 3 years.

TCRdb's table, derived via immunoSEQ multiplex PCR, lists solely in-frame clones and lacks some. Of some 86,000 clones listed, just over 90% are singletons. The J segment lost 0 bases and the V segment lost 8 bases, leaving 9 bases of the junction unmatched. The CDR3 consists of 16 residues. Per the germline V gene, CDR1 is SGHNT and CDR2 is YENEEA. Comments on this clone: Antigen specificity is unknown.

V and J are TRBV11-3 and TRBJ2-4, with 8 nucleotides matching TRBD2. The starting material was unstimulated CD8+ T cells sorted from spleen or lymph node cells, obtained before intestinal transplant. This TCR was sampled from a human donor who received an intestinal transplant. The CDR3 coding sequence is TGTGCCAGCCCATCCCGGGGGGGAGGAGCCAAAAACATTCAGTACTTC. This codes for CASPSRGGGAKNIQYF.